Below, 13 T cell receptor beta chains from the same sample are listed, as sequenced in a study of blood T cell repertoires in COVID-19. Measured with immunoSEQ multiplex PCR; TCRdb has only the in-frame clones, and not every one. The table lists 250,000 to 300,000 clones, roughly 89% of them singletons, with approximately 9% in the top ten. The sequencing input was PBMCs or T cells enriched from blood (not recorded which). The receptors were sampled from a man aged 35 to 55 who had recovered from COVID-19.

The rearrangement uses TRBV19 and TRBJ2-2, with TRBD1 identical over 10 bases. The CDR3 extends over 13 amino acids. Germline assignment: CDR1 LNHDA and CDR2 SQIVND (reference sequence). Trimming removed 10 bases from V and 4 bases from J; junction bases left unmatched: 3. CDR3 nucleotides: TGTGCCACTAGACAGGGGGCCACCGGGGAGCTGTTTTTT. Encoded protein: CATRQGATGELFF.

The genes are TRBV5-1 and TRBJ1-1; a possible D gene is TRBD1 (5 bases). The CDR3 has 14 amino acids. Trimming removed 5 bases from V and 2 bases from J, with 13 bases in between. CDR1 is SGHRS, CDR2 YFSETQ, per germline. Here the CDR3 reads CASSRAGQNTEAFF. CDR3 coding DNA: TGCGCCAGCAGTAGGGCCGGACAAAACACTGAAGCTTTCTTT.

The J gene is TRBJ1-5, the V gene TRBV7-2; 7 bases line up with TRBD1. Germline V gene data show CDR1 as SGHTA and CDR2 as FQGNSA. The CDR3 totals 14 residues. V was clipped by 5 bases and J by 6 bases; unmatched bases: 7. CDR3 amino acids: CASSRDRASQPQHF. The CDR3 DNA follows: TGTGCCAGCAGCCGTGACAGGGCTAGTCAGCCCCAGCATTTT.

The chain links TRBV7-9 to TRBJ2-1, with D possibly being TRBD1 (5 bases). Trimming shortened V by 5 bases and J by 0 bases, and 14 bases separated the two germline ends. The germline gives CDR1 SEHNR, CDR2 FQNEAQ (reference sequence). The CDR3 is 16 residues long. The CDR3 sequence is CASSEDPGYSYNEQFF. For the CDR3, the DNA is TGTGCCAGCAGCGAGGACCCAGGGTACTCCTACAATGAGCAGTTCTTC.

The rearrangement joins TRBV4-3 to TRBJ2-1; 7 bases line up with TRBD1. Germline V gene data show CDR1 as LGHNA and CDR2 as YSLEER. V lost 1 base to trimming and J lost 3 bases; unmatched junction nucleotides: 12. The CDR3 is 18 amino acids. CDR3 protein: CASSQASSTGDYYNEQFF. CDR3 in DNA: TGCGCCAGCAGCCAAGCTTCAAGTACAGGGGATTACTACAATGAGCAGTTCTTC.

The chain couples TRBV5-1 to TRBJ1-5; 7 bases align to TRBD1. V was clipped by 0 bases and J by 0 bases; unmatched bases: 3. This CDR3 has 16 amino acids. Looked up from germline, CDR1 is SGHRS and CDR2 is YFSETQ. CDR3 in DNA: TGCGCCAGCAGCTTGGGGGGACAGAATAGCAATCAGCCCCAGCATTTT. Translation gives CASSLGGQNSNQPQHF. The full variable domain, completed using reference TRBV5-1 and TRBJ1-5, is KAGVTQTPRYLIKTRGQQVTLSCSPISGHRSVSWYQQTPGQGLQFLFEYFSETQRNKGNFPGRFSGRQFSNSRSEMNVSTLELGDSALYLCASSLGGQNSNQPQHFGDGTRLSIL.

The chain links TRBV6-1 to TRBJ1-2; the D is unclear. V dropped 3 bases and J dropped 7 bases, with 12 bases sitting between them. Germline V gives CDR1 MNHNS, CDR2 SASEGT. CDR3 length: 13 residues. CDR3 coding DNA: TGTGCCAGCAGTGACGTTACTGAGCGTGGCTACACCTTC. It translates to CASSDVTERGYTF.

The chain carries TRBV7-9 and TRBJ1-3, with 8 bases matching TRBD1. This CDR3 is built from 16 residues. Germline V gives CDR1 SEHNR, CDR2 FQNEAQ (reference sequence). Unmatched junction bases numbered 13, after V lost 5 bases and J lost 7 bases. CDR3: CASSQDRGLGMNTIYF. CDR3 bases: TGTGCCAGCAGCCAAGACAGGGGCTTGGGAATGAACACCATATATTTT.

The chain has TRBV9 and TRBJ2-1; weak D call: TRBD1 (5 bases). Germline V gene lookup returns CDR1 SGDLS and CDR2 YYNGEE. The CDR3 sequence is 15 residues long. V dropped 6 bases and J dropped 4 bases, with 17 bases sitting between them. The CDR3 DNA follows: TGTGCCAGCATCGATGGAGACAGACCGTACAATGAGCAGTTCTTC. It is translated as CASIDGDRPYNEQFF.

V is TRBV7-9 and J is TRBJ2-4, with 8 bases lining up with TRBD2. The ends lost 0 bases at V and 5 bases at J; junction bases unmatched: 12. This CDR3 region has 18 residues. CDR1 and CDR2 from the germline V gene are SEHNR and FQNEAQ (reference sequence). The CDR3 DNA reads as TGTGCCAGCAGCTTAGCCGGGAGCGGGGGCCCCCTCCAAAACATTCAGTACTTC. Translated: CASSLAGSGGPLQNIQYF.

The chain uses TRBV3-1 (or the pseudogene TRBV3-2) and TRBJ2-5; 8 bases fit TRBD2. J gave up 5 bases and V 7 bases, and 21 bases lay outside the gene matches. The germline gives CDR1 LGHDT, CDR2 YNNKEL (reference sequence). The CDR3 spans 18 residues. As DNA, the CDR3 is TGTGCCAGCAATCCGAACCCTGGACTAGCCCGAGGGGGGGAGACCCAGTACTTC. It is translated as CASNPNPGLARGGETQYF.

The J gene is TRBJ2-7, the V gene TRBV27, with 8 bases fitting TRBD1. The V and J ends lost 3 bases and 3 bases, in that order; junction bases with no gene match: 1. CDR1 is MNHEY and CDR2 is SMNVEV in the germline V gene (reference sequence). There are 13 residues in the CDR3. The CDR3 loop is CASSFGQGYEQYF. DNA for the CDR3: TGTGCCAGCAGTTTCGGACAGGGCTACGAGCAGTACTTC.

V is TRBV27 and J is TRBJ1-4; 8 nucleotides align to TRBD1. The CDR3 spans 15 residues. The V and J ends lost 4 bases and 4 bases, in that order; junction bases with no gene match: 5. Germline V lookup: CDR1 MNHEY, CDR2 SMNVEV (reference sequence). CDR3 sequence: CASSSSDRGNEKLFF. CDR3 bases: TGTGCCAGCAGTTCCTCAGACAGGGGTAATGAAAAACTGTTTTTT.